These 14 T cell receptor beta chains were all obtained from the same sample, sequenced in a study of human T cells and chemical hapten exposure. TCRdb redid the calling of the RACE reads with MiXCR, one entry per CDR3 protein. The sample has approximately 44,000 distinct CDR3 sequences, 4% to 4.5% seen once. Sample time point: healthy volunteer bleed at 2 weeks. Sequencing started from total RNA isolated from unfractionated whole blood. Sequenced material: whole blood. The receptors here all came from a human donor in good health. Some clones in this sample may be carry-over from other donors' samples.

This chain's CDR3 is CASSPRRGAYGYTF. In nucleotides, the CDR3 is TGTGCCAGCAGCCCGCGACGGGGGGCCTATGGCTACACCTTC. The V gene is TRBV11-2, the J gene TRBJ1-2, with a tentative D call TRBD1 (6 bases). V was cut by 5 bases and J by 4 bases, with 14 bases left in between. The CDR3 sequence is 14 residues long. Germline V gene sequence: CDR1 SGHAT, CDR2 FQNNGV. The variable domain in full, with the rest retrieved from reference TRBV11-2 and TRBJ1-2, is EAGVAQSPRYKIIEKRQSVAFWCNPISGHATLYWYQQILGQGPKLLIQFQNNGVVDDSQLPKDRFSAERLKGVDSTLKIQPAKLEDSAVYLCASSPRRGAYGYTFGSGTRLTVV.

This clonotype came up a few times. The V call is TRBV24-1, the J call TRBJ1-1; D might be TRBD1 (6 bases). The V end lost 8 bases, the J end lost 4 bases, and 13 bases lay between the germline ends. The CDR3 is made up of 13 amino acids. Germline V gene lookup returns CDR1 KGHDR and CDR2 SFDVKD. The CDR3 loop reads CATMGAPSTEAFF. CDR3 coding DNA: TGTGCCACCATGGGGGCCCCTAGCACTGAAGCTTTCTTT.

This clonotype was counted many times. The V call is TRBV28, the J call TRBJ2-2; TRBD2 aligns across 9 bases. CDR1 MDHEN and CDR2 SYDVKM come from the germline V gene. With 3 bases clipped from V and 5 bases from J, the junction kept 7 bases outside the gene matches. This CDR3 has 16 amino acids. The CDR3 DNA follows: TGTGCCAGCAGTTTCTCGGCGGGAGGGTGGACCGGGGAGCTGTTTTTT. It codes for CASSFSAGGWTGELFF.

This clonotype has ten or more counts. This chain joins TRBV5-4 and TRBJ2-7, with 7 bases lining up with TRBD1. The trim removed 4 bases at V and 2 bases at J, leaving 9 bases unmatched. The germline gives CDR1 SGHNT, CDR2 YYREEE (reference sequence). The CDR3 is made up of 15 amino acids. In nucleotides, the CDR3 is TGTGCCAGCAGCCTCTCACCAGGGGGTCCCTACGAGCAGTACTTC. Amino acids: CASSLSPGGPYEQYF.

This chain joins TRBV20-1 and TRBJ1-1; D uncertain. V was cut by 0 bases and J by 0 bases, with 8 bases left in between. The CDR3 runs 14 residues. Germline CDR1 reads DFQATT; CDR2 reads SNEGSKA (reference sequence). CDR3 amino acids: CSAREAAMNTEAFF. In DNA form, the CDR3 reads TGCAGTGCTAGAGAAGCGGCCATGAACACTGAAGCTTTCTTT.

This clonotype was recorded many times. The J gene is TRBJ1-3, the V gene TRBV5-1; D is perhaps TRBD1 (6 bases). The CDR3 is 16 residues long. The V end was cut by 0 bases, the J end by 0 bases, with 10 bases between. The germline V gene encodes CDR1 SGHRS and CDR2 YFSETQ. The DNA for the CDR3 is TGCGCCAGCAGCTTGGCGACGACAGGCTCTGGAAACACCATATATTTT. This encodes CASSLATTGSGNTIYF.

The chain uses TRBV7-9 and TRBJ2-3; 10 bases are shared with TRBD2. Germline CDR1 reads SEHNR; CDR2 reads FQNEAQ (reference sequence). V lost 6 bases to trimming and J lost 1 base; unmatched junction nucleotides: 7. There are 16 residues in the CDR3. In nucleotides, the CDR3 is TGTGCCAGCAGACCCAGGACTAGCGGCGGCACAGATACGCAGTATTTT. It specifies CASRPRTSGGTDTQYF.

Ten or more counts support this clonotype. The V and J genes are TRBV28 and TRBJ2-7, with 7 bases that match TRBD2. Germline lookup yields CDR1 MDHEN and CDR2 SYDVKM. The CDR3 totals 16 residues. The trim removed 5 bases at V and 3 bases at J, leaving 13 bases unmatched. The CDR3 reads CASSIHLSGRIYEQYF. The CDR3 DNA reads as TGTGCCAGCAGTATACACCTTAGCGGGCGGATCTACGAGCAGTACTTC. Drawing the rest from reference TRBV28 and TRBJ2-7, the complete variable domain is DVKVTQSSRYLVKRTGEKVFLECVQDMDHENMFWYRQDPGLGLRLIYFSYDVKMKEKGDIPEGYSVSREKKERFSLILESASTNQTSMYLCASSIHLSGRIYEQYFGPGTRLTVT.

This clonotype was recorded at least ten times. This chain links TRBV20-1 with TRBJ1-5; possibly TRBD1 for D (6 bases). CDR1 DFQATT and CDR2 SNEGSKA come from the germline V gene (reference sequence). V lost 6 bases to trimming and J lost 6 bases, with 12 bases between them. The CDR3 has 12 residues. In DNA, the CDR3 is TGCAGTGCGTACAGGGTAGCTCAGCCCCAGCATTTT. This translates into CSAYRVAQPQHF.

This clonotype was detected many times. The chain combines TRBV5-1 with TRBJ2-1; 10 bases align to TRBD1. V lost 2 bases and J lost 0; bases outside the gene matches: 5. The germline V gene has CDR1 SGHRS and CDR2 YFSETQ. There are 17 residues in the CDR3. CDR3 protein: CASSLGDRGSSYNEQFF. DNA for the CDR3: TGCGCCAGCAGCTTAGGGGACAGGGGTAGCTCCTACAATGAGCAGTTCTTC.

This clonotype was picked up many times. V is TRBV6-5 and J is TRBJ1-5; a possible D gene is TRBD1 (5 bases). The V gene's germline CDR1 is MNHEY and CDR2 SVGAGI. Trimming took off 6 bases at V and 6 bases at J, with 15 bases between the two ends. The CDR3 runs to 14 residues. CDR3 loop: CASSPNQGGQPQHF. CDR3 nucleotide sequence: TGTGCCAGCAGCCCCAACCAGGGAGGTCAGCCCCAGCATTTT.

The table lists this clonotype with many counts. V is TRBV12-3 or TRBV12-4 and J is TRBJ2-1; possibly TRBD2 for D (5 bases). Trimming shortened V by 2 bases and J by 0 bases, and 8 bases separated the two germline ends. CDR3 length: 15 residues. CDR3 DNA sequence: TGTGCCAGCAGTTTAAGGGAGAGCTCCTACAATGAGCAGTTCTTC. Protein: CASSLRESSYNEQFF.

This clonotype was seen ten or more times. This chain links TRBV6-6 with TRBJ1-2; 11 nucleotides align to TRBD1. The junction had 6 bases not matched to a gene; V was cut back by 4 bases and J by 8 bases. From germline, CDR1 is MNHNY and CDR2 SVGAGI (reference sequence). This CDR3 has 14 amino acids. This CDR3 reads CASSSTGQGGGYTF. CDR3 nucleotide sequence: TGTGCCAGCAGTTCCACGGGACAGGGGGGAGGCTACACCTTC.

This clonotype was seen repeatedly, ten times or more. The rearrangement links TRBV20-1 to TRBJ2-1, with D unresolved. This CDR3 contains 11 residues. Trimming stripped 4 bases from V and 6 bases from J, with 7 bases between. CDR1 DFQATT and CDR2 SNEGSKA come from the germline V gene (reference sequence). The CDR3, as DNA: TGCAGTGCTACTTACCGCAATGAGCAGTTCTTC. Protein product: CSATYRNEQFF.